This T cell receptor (beta chain) was documented in a study of blood T cell repertoires in COVID-19. Whole-study context: Samples taken during acute and convalescent COVID-19 were collected in the United States, Italy and Spain.

Profiled with immunoSEQ multiplex PCR; TCRdb holds only in-frame clones, not every one. In the table there are more than 130,000 clones, 80% to 90% of which are singletons. This CDR3 is built from 14 residues. Per the germline V gene, CDR1 is MNHEY and CDR2 is SMNVEV (reference sequence). Trimming shortened V by 6 bases and J by 2 bases, and 11 bases separated the two germline ends. V gene TRBV27 combines with J gene TRBJ1-5; the D gene is possibly TRBD1 (6 bases). The sequence was collected from a woman aged 40-49 years with acute or convalescent COVID-19. Sequenced sample: peripheral blood. The CDR3 sequence: CASSLNRGNQPQHF. In DNA form, the CDR3 reads TGTGCCAGCAGCCTAAACAGGGGCAATCAGCCCCAGCATTTT.